The T cell receptor beta chain under discussion was sequenced for a study of shared clonotypes between healthy human individuals. Study-wide findings and caveats: Of the naive CD4 clonotypes, around 4.9% were shared across a few donors.

Remarks on this clone: Its antigen is unknown.

The assay was immunoSEQ multiplex PCR, and TCRdb's table has in-frame clones only and misses some. This sample carries 2 million to 2.5 million clones, 85% to 95% of them seen once, and the ten largest clones take about 0.39%. V was cut by 6 bases and J by 10 bases, with 9 bases left in between. Germline CDR1 is MDHEN and CDR2 is SYDVKM. This CDR3 has 11 residues. The chain is built from TRBV28 and TRBJ2-2; D not certain. The sequence was obtained from a man between 18 and 29 years old in good health. Some clones in this sample may be carry-over from other donors' samples. Sequenced material: naive CD4+ T cells from PBMCs. As for subset: CD45RA+ positively selected. CDR3 coding DNA: TGTGCCAGCAGCCAGCCTTCGGAGCTGTTTTTT. Its protein product is CASSQPSELFF.